This T cell receptor beta chain stems from a study of cytomegalovirus exposure and HLA in healthy donors. Overall study: In an earlier analysis, 95 million to 140 million unique TCR beta sequences were found from some 170 million T cells.

V lost 2 bases and J 0 bases, leaving 8 bases between the germline ends. CDR1 SGHDT and CDR2 YYEEEE come from the germline V gene. The CDR3 is 15 residues long. Study findings and constraints: In the analysis, some V segments, TRBV6-2 and TRBV6-3 included, were excluded as indistinguishable. Later analysis identified a missense DCLRE1C variant that was linked to TCR beta V- and J-gene trimming. Later analysis reportedly placed an Asian-associated ancestry cluster below the roughly 680-donor mean in N-insertions.

This clone has a handful of counts. Its antigen is unknown. The primer mix had 60 Vbeta and 13 Jbeta primers. The data were produced by immunoSEQ multiplex PCR, yet TCRdb's version contains in-frame clones alone and is incomplete. There are around 170,000 clones in the sample; around 68% occur only once, and roughly 1.6% lies in the top ten. The receptor's source is a girl between 10 and 17 years old in good health and CMV-seronegative. The specimen was PBMCs. The chain uses TRBV5-6 and TRBJ2-2, with D hard to call. CDR3 DNA: TGTGCCAGCAGCTTTGGGCCTGCGAACACCGGGGAGCTGTTTTTT. Its translation: CASSFGPANTGELFF.